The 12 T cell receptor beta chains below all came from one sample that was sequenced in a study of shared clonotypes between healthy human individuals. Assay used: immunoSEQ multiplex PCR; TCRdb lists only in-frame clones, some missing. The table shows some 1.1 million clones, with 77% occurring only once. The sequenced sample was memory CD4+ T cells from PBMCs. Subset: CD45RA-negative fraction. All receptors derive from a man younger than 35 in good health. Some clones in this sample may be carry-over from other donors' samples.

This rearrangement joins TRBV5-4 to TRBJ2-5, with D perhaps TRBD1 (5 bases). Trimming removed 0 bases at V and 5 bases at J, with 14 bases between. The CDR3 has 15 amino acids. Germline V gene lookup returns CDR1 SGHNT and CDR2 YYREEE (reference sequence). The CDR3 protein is CASSLVGVPDETQYF. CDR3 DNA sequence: TGTGCCAGCAGCTTGGTAGGGGTCCCCGATGAGACCCAGTACTTC.

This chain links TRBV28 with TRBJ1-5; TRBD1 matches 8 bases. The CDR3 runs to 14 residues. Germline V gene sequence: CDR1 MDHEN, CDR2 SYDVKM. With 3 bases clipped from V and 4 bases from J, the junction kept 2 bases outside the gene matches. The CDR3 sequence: CASSLGDRNQPQHF. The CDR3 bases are TGTGCCAGCAGTTTGGGGGACAGGAATCAGCCCCAGCATTTT.

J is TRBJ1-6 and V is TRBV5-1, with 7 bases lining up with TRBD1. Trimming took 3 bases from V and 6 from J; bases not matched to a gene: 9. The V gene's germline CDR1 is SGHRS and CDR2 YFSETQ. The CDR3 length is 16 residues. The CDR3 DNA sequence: TGCGCCAGCAGCTCTTCACTCCGGGACAGTAATTCACCCCTCCACTTT. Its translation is CASSSSLRDSNSPLHF.

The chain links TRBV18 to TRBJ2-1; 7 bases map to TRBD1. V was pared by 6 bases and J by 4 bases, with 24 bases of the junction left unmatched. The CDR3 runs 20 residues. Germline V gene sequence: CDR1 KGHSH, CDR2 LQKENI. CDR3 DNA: TGTGCCAGCTCCCCCTGGATGCCGGGACAGACCCTGAGCTATTACAATGAGCAGTTCTTC. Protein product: CASSPWMPGQTLSYYNEQFF.

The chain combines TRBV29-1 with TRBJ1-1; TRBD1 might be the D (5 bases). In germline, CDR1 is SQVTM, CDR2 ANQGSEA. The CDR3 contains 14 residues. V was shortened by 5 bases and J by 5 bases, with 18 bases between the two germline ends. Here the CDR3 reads CSVLGQGEGTEAFF. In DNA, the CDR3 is TGCAGCGTTCTCGGGCAGGGAGAGGGGACTGAAGCTTTCTTT.

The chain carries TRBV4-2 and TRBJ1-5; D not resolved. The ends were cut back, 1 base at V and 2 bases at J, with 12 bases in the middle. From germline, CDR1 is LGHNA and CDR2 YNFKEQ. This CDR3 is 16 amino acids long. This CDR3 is CASSQVKGEGNQPQHF. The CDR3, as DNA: TGTGCCAGCAGCCAAGTCAAGGGCGAGGGCAATCAGCCCCAGCATTTT.

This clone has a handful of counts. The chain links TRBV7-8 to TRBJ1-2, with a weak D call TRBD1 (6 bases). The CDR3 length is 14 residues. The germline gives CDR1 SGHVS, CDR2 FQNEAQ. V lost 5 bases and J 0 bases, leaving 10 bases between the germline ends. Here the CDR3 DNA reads TGTGCCAGCAGCCCCGGACAGACTAACTATGGCTACACCTTC. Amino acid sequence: CASSPGQTNYGYTF.

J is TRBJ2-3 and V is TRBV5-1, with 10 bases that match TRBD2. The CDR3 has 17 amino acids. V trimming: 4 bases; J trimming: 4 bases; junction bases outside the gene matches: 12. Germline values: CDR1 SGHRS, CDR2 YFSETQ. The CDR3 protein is CASSPGLAGVRADTQYF. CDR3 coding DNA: TGCGCCAGCAGCCCGGGGCTAGCGGGAGTAAGGGCAGATACGCAGTATTTT.

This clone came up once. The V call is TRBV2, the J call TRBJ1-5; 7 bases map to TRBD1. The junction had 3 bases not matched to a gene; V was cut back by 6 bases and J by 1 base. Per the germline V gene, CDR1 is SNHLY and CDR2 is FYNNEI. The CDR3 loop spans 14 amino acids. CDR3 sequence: CASRPGGSNQPQHF. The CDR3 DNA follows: TGTGCCAGCAGACCAGGGGGGAGCAATCAGCCCCAGCATTTT.

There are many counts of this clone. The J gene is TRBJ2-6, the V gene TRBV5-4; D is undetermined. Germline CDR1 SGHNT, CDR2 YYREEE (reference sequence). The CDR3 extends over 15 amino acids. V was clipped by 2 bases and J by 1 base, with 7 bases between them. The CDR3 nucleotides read TGTGCCAGCAGCTTAAGGTTATCTGGGGCCAACGTCCTGACTTTC. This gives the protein CASSLRLSGANVLTF.

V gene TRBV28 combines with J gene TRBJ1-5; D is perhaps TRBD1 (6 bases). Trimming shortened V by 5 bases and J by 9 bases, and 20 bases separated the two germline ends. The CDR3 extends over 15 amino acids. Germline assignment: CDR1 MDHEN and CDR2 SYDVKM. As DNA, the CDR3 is TGTGCCAGCAGTCCCCGCAGGGGCCCCGTAGCGCCCCAGCATTTT. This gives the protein CASSPRRGPVAPQHF.

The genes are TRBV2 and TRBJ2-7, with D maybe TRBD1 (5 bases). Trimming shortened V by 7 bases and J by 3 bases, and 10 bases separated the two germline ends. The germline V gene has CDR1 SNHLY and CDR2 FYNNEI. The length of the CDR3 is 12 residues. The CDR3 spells CASNRRDYEQYF. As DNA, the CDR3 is TGTGCCAGCAATCGCAGGGACTACGAGCAGTACTTC.